These 22 T cell receptor beta chains share one sample of origin, sequenced in a study of cytomegalovirus exposure and HLA in healthy donors. 13 Jbeta primers and 60 Vbeta primers were used for the PCR. Generated by immunoSEQ multiplex PCR, the TCRdb table keeps only in-frame clones and is missing some. The sample has some 150,000 clones, about 80% seen once. Sample: PBMCs. These receptors came from a man younger than 40 in good health and CMV-seropositive.

This chain joins TRBV5-4 and TRBJ2-7, with D maybe TRBD1 (6 bases). This CDR3 spans 14 amino acids. V lost 3 bases, J lost 4 bases, and 14 bases lay in between. Per the germline V gene, CDR1 is SGHNT and CDR2 is YYREEE (reference sequence). The CDR3 nucleotides read TGTGCCAGCAGCTCAGCCAAGGGGGAATACGAGCAGTACTTC. It specifies CASSSAKGEYEQYF.

V usage is TRBV30 and J usage is TRBJ2-1; D ambiguous. Trimming shortened V by 0 bases and J by 4 bases, and 7 bases separated the two germline ends. Looked up from germline, CDR1 is GTSNPN and CDR2 is SVGIG (reference sequence). This CDR3 region has 13 residues. This CDR3 reads CAWSVGAYNEQFF. The DNA for the CDR3 is TGTGCCTGGAGTGTAGGAGCGTACAATGAGCAGTTCTTC.

The V gene is TRBV15, the J gene TRBJ2-7; 10 bases fit TRBD1. CDR1 and CDR2 from the germline V gene are LNHNV and YYDKDF (reference sequence). The CDR3 runs to 14 residues. The junction had 6 bases not matched to a gene; V was cut back by 5 bases and J by 5 bases. In nucleotides, the CDR3 is TGTGCCACCAGCCCCGGGACAGGGGATGACGAGCAGTACTTC. Protein: CATSPGTGDDEQYF.

Concerning this clone itself: The sample has other DNA sequences that encode this CDR3 too. J is TRBJ2-7 and V is TRBV27; a possible D gene is TRBD1 (5 bases). CDR1 MNHEY and CDR2 SMNVEV come from the germline V gene (reference sequence). V was clipped by 0 bases and J by 3 bases, with 12 bases between them. The CDR3 sequence is 15 residues long. The chain's CDR3 is CASSLSAGLSYEQYF. The CDR3 DNA reads as TGTGCCAGCAGTTTATCAGCAGGGTTAAGCTACGAGCAGTACTTC.

The chain joins TRBV7-2 to TRBJ2-1; 7 bases map to TRBD2. Germline V gene sequence: CDR1 SGHTA, CDR2 FQGNSA. The CDR3 sequence is 14 residues long. Trimming cost V 2 bases and J 7 bases; bases outside gene matches: 5. In DNA form, the CDR3 reads TGTGCCAGCAGCTTAAGGGAGGGAGGGAATGAGCAGTTCTTC. This gives the protein CASSLREGGNEQFF.

The chain recombines TRBV5-1 with TRBJ2-2; tentatively, D is TRBD2 (7 bases). Deletions cut 0 bases from V and 1 base from J, with 10 bases between. The CDR3 spans 16 residues. Germline V CDR1 and CDR2: SGHRS, YFSETQ. CDR3 sequence reads: CASSLEGGLNTGELFF. In DNA, the CDR3 is TGCGCCAGCAGCTTGGAGGGGGGGCTGAACACCGGGGAGCTGTTTTTT.

This clone was found many times. The chain recombines TRBV5-6 with TRBJ2-3, with TRBD2 matching over 10 bases. Germline lookup yields CDR1 SGHDT and CDR2 YYEEEE. The junction had 4 bases not matched to a gene; V was cut back by 5 bases and J by 1 base. The CDR3 is 15 amino acids. CDR3 bases: TGTGCCAGCAGTGCCGGGACTAGCGGCACAGATACGCAGTATTTT. Its translation: CASSAGTSGTDTQYF. The whole variable domain, filled in from reference TRBV5-6 and TRBJ2-3, reads DAGVTQSPTHLIKTRGQQVTLRCSPKSGHDTVSWYQQALGQGPQFIFQYYEEEERQRGNFPDRFSGHQFPNYSSELNVNALLLGDSALYLCASSAGTSGTDTQYFGPGTRLTVL.

The rearrangement joins TRBV11-3 to TRBJ2-7; maybe TRBD2 (5 bases). The germline gives CDR1 SGHNT, CDR2 YENEEA. Trimming left V 3 bases short and J 7 bases short, with 13 bases between. This CDR3 has 13 residues. DNA for the CDR3: TGTGCCAGCAGCTTGAGGAGGTTTTCTGAGCAGTACTTC. Translated, it gives CASSLRRFSEQYF.

This chain uses TRBV5-4 with TRBJ1-4; perhaps TRBD1 as D (5 bases). The length of the CDR3 is 15 residues. V lost 4 bases and J lost 0, with 10 bases in between. CDR1 is SGHNT and CDR2 is YYREEE in the germline V gene (reference sequence). CDR3: CASSPQGTTNEKLFF. The CDR3 region has the DNA TGTGCCAGCAGCCCCCAGGGAACAACTAATGAAAAACTGTTTTTT.

This chain connects TRBV7-9 to TRBJ1-5, with D tentatively TRBD1 (5 bases). The CDR3 is 14 residues long. V dropped 2 bases and J dropped 7 bases, with 12 bases sitting between them. Germline CDR1 and CDR2: SEHNR and FQNEAQ (reference sequence). CDR3 DNA sequence: TGTGCCAGCAGCTTACCGGTAGGGGAACAGCCCCAGCATTTT. This encodes CASSLPVGEQPQHF. Full variable domain (rest looked up from reference TRBV7-9 and TRBJ1-5): DTGVSQNPRHKITKRGQNVTFRCDPISEHNRLYWYRQTLGQGPEFLTYFQNEAQLEKSRLLSDRFSAERPKGSFSTLEIQRTEQGDSAMYLCASSLPVGEQPQHFGDGTRLSIL.

The genes are TRBV4-1 and TRBJ1-6, with a weak D call TRBD1 (5 bases). Trimming took 1 base from V and 14 from J, leaving 15 bases between them. CDR3 length: 14 amino acids. Germline V lookup: CDR1 MGHRA, CDR2 YSYEKL. The CDR3, as DNA: TGCGCCAGCAGCCAAGTAGTTTCAGGGTCAACCCTCCACTTT. This encodes CASSQVVSGSTLHF.

The chain joins TRBV4-3 to TRBJ2-7, with 7 bases that match TRBD1. J was trimmed by 2 bases and V by 1 base; bases with no gene match: 8. CDR3 length: 16 amino acids. The germline V gene encodes CDR1 LGHNA and CDR2 YSLEER. The CDR3 DNA reads as TGCGCCAGCAGCCAAGTGAGGCAGGGGGAAACCTACGAGCAGTACTTC. Protein: CASSQVRQGETYEQYF.

In this sample, this clone turned up a few times. The junction shows a germline mismatch at one end, possibly a read error. The J gene is TRBJ2-3, the V gene TRBV4-1, with TRBD2 matching 8 bases. This CDR3 is built from 15 residues. Germline CDR1 and CDR2: MGHRA and YSYEKL. The CDR3 region is CASSQVLGGGPYGGF. CDR3 coding DNA: TGCGCCAGCAGCCAAGTTTTAGGCGGGGGGCCGTACGGGGGTTTT.

The genes are TRBV4-2 and TRBJ2-7, with D perhaps matching TRBD2 (6 bases). The germline V gene encodes CDR1 LGHNA and CDR2 YNFKEQ. The length of the CDR3 is 16 residues. Trimming pared 0 bases from V and 3 bases from J, leaving 15 bases between. CDR3 sequence (DNA): TGTGCCAGCAGCCAAGATTCGGGCGGGGCAAGCTACGAGCAGTACTTC. Its protein is CASSQDSGGASYEQYF.

The chain has TRBV7-3 and TRBJ2-2; tentatively, D is TRBD2 (7 bases). This CDR3 is 14 amino acids long. V was trimmed by 5 bases and J by 6 bases, leaving 13 bases between them. The V gene's germline CDR1 is SGHTA and CDR2 FQGTGA. CDR3 nucleotide sequence: TGTGCCAGCAGCCCCTGGGGGGGCCCCGGGGAGCTGTTTTTT. Its translation: CASSPWGGPGELFF.

This rearrangement joins TRBV9 to TRBJ2-5; 9 bases map to TRBD2. The CDR3 is 19 residues long. V lost 4 bases to trimming and J lost 4 bases; unmatched junction nucleotides: 20. Germline V lookup: CDR1 SGDLS, CDR2 YYNGEE. CDR3 loop: CASSTKRTPLRGGRETQYF. CDR3 coding DNA: TGTGCCAGCAGCACCAAAAGAACCCCTCTGCGGGGGGGCCGAGAGACCCAGTACTTC.

This sequence joins TRBV6-1 and TRBJ2-3; possibly TRBD1 for D (6 bases). The germline V gene has CDR1 MNHNS and CDR2 SASEGT. The V end lost 6 bases, the J end lost 3 bases, and 13 bases lay between the germline ends. The CDR3 sequence is 14 residues long. The CDR3 DNA reads TGTGCCAGCAGCGCAGGGGAAGGAACAGATACGCAGTATTTT. As protein: CASSAGEGTDTQYF.

This chain links TRBV7-9 with TRBJ2-3; 7 bases are shared with TRBD2. CDR3 length: 14 amino acids. Germline values: CDR1 SEHNR, CDR2 FQNEAQ (reference sequence). Unmatched junction bases numbered 2, after V lost 5 bases and J lost 0 bases. The CDR3, as DNA: TGTGCCAGCAGCCTGCGGGGGAGCACAGATACGCAGTATTTT. Its protein product is CASSLRGSTDTQYF.

The V call is TRBV19, the J call TRBJ1-6, with D possibly matching TRBD1 (5 bases). The CDR3 sequence is 15 residues long. Germline V gene sequence: CDR1 LNHDA, CDR2 SQIVND (reference sequence). V shed 8 bases and J shed 3 bases, with 14 bases lying between them. The CDR3 DNA follows: TGTGCCAGTGCTCAGGGCAGTTACTATAATTCACCCCTCCACTTT. Its protein is CASAQGSYYNSPLHF.

J is TRBJ2-3 and V is TRBV27, with 8 positions matching TRBD2. This CDR3 comprises 16 residues. The junction had 12 bases not matched to a gene; V was cut back by 2 bases and J by 8 bases. The germline V gene has CDR1 MNHEY and CDR2 SMNVEV (reference sequence). The CDR3 spells CASSLASGGLTGTQYF. Here the CDR3 DNA reads TGTGCCAGCAGTTTAGCCAGCGGGGGCCTCACGGGTACGCAGTATTTT.

This clone has a handful of counts. The gene calls are TRBV6-6 and TRBJ1-5, with TRBD1 identical over 9 bases. Germline V gene data show CDR1 as MNHNY and CDR2 as SVGAGI (reference sequence). V lost 6 bases and J lost 5; bases outside the gene matches: 2. The CDR3 sequence is 13 residues long. Here the CDR3 DNA reads TGTGCCAGCAGGGACAGGGGAGATCAGCCCCAGCATTTT. Its protein product is CASRDRGDQPQHF.

The CDR3 DNA reads TGTGCCAGCAGCTTAGTCAGGCCTACCTACGAGCAGTACTTC. Translation: CASSLVRPTYEQYF. The J gene is TRBJ2-7, the V gene TRBV7-2; D gene unclear. Germline CDR1 is SGHTA and CDR2 is FQGNSA. The CDR3 length is 14 residues. Trimming cost V 1 base and J 2 bases, with 9 bases left between them. Full variable domain (rest looked up from reference TRBV7-2 and TRBJ2-7): GAGVSQSPSNKVTEKGKDVELRCDPISGHTALYWYRQSLGQGLEFLIYFQGNSAPDKSGLPSDRFSAERTGGSVSTLTIQRTQQEDSAVYLCASSLVRPTYEQYFGPGTRLTVT.